These 25 T cell receptor beta chains came from one sample sequenced in a study of shared clonotypes between healthy human individuals. Sequencing used immunoSEQ multiplex PCR; TCRdb keeps in-frame clones, though not all of them. In the table there are over a million clones, just under 99% of which are singletons. Sequenced input: naive CD4+ T cells sorted from blood. The subset denotes: CD45RA+ positively selected. The receptors were gathered from a young man in good health.

The V gene is TRBV7-9, the J gene TRBJ2-5; possibly TRBD1 or TRBD2 for D (6 bases each). Trimming removed 4 bases at V and 5 bases at J, with 11 bases between. Germline V gene lookup returns CDR1 SEHNR and CDR2 FQNEAQ (reference sequence). This CDR3 comprises 13 residues. The CDR3 DNA reads as TGTGCCAGCAGCTCAAGGGGGGTGGAGACCCAGTACTTC. It codes for CASSSRGVETQYF.

The chain joins TRBV2 to TRBJ2-5; D is tentatively TRBD1 or TRBD2 (5 bases each). There are 15 residues in the CDR3. The germline CDR1 and CDR2 sequences are SNHLY and FYNNEI. Trimming took 6 bases from V and 5 from J, leaving 19 bases between them. In DNA form, the CDR3 reads TGTGCCAGCAGGGGGAGACAGCTCCTATCGGAGACCCAGTACTTC. Protein sequence: CASRGRQLLSETQYF. The variable domain in full, completed from reference TRBV2 and TRBJ2-5, reads EPEVTQTPSHQVTQMGQEVILRCVPISNHLYFYWYRQILGQKVEFLVSFYNNEISEKSEIFDDQFSVERPDGSNFTLKIRSTKLEDSAMYFCASRGRQLLSETQYFGPGTRLLVL.

The chain links TRBV6-6 to TRBJ2-5, with a tentative D call TRBD2 (5 bases). CDR1 and CDR2 from the germline V gene are MNHNY and SVGAGI (reference sequence). V dropped 6 bases and J dropped 5 bases, with 7 bases sitting between them. The CDR3 loop spans 11 amino acids. This CDR3 reads CASSGEETQYF. The CDR3 coding sequence is TGTGCCAGCAGCGGGGAGGAGACCCAGTACTTC.

This sequence joins TRBV9 and TRBJ2-3; D tentatively fits TRBD1 or TRBD2 (5 bases each). V was trimmed by 4 bases and J by 10 bases, leaving 16 bases between them. Germline V gene data show CDR1 as SGDLS and CDR2 as YYNGEE. There are 13 residues in the CDR3. The chain's CDR3 is CASSRDPRLPQYF. The CDR3 DNA reads TGTGCCAGCAGCCGGGACCCGCGGCTTCCGCAGTATTTT.

The gene calls are TRBV28 and TRBJ2-3, with 8 bases identical to TRBD2. V gave up 5 bases and J gave up 0 bases; unmatched junction bases: 10. The CDR3 extends over 17 amino acids. Germline lookup yields CDR1 MDHEN and CDR2 SYDVKM. CDR3 amino acids: CASSPGGRGHSTDTQYF. The DNA for the CDR3 is TGTGCCAGCAGTCCGGGGGGGCGGGGCCATAGCACAGATACGCAGTATTTT.

The chain employs TRBV4-2 and TRBJ2-3; TRBD2 is a possible D gene (5 bases). Trimming took 0 bases from V and 1 from J, leaving 8 bases between them. The germline CDR1 and CDR2 sequences are LGHNA and YNFKEQ. The CDR3 covers 15 residues. This CDR3 reads CASSQEEVGTDTQYF. In nucleotides, the CDR3 is TGTGCCAGCAGCCAAGAGGAGGTGGGCACAGATACGCAGTATTTT.

The genes are TRBV27 and TRBJ2-7; TRBD2 matches at 11 bases. The junction had 3 bases not matched to a gene; V was cut back by 3 bases and J by 2 bases. The length of the CDR3 is 15 residues. Germline V gene sequence: CDR1 MNHEY, CDR2 SMNVEV (reference sequence). CDR3: CASSLAGLAAYEQYF. In DNA form, the CDR3 reads TGTGCCAGCAGTTTGGCGGGACTAGCGGCCTACGAGCAGTACTTC.

The chain is built from TRBV27 and TRBJ1-3, with unresolved D. V was cut by 6 bases and J by 0 bases, with 12 bases left in between. Germline CDR1 MNHEY, CDR2 SMNVEV (reference sequence). The CDR3 is made up of 15 amino acids. The CDR3 reads CASSPGSSSGNTIYF. DNA of the CDR3: TGTGCCAGCAGCCCCGGGAGCAGCTCTGGAAACACCATATATTTT.

The chain links TRBV29-1 to TRBJ2-4; no clear D gene. Germline V gene data show CDR1 as SQVTM and CDR2 as ANQGSEA. This CDR3 is 16 amino acids long. V was pared by 4 bases and J by 3 bases, with 19 bases between. As DNA, the CDR3 is TGCAGCGTTGGTCCGGATAAGGGAAGAGGCAAAAACATTCAGTACTTC. Translated, it gives CSVGPDKGRGKNIQYF.

As for this clone: Additional DNA sequences in this sample encode the identical CDR3. The gene calls are TRBV7-2 and TRBJ2-5; D ambiguous. CDR3 size: 10 residues. The V end lost 8 bases, the J end lost 5 bases, and 6 bases lay between the germline ends. CDR1 SGHTA and CDR2 FQGNSA come from the germline V gene. The CDR3 protein is CASGRETQYF. CDR3 nucleotides: TGTGCCAGCGGCAGGGAGACCCAGTACTTC.

The genes are TRBV11-2 and TRBJ2-7; 11 positions agree with TRBD2. The J segment lost 2 bases and the V segment lost 5 bases, leaving 5 bases of the junction unmatched. The CDR3 loop spans 15 amino acids. Germline CDR1 and CDR2: SGHAT and FQNNGV. Here the CDR3 DNA reads TGTGCCAGCAGCCCGGGACTAGCGGTTGCCTACGAGCAGTACTTC. Protein product: CASSPGLAVAYEQYF.

The rearrangement uses TRBV9 and TRBJ2-1; D may be TRBD2 (5 bases). V lost 0 bases and J 3 bases, leaving 10 bases between the germline ends. Germline loops: CDR1 SGDLS, CDR2 YYNGEE. CDR3 length: 15 amino acids. For the CDR3, the DNA is TGTGCCAGCAGCGTAGGAGGGTTCGACTACAATGAGCAGTTCTTC. Translation: CASSVGGFDYNEQFF.

The rearrangement links TRBV5-6 to TRBJ2-7, with D possibly being TRBD1 (5 bases). V was clipped by 0 bases and J by 4 bases, with 8 bases between them. The CDR3 loop spans 13 amino acids. CDR1 SGHDT and CDR2 YYEEEE come from the germline V gene. CDR3 loop: CASSLGRDYEQYF. Written as DNA, the CDR3 is TGTGCCAGCAGCTTGGGCAGGGATTACGAGCAGTACTTC.

The chain is built from TRBV15 and TRBJ2-5; D is undetermined. V was cut by 6 bases and J by 5 bases, with 19 bases left in between. The germline gives CDR1 LNHNV, CDR2 YYDKDF (reference sequence). The CDR3 covers 15 residues. The CDR3 is CATSSRPLTGETQYF. As DNA, the CDR3 is TGTGCCACCAGTTCCCGACCGCTTACCGGCGAGACCCAGTACTTC.

The chain uses TRBV7-3 and TRBJ2-2, with TRBD1 matching over 9 bases. V shed 5 bases and J 7 bases; nucleotides not matched to a gene: 2. This CDR3 region has 13 residues. The germline gives CDR1 SGHTA, CDR2 FQGTGA. CDR3 in amino acids: CASSTTGGGELFF. The CDR3, as DNA: TGTGCCAGCAGCACGACAGGGGGCGGGGAGCTGTTTTTT.

CDR3 DNA sequence: TGTGCCAGCAGTTTACTCCAGGGCCTTAAGAACACTGAAGCTTTCTTT. Translation gives CASSLLQGLKNTEAFF. The V and J genes are TRBV27 and TRBJ1-1, with a possible D match to TRBD1 (5 bases). With 2 bases removed from V and 1 base from J, the gap between germline ends came to 14 bases. Germline CDR1 and CDR2: MNHEY and SMNVEV (reference sequence). The CDR3 length is 16 residues.

The CDR3 sequence: CSVVGANEKLFF. In DNA, the CDR3 is TGCAGCGTTGTCGGTGCTAATGAAAAACTGTTTTTT. The V call is TRBV29-1, the J call TRBJ1-4; D gene ambiguous. The CDR3 covers 12 residues. V was shortened by 4 bases and J by 3 bases, with 6 bases between the two germline ends. CDR1 and CDR2 (germline): SQVTM, ANQGSEA.

The V call is TRBV16, the J call TRBJ1-4; no definite D call. The CDR3 extends over 15 amino acids. The germline gives CDR1 KGHSY, CDR2 FQNENV. Trimming shortened V by 5 bases and J by 8 bases, and 18 bases separated the two germline ends. This CDR3 is CASSYFWGQEEKLFF. In DNA, the CDR3 is TGTGCCAGCAGCTATTTCTGGGGTCAGGAAGAAAAACTGTTTTTT. Variable domain in full (rest from reference TRBV16 and TRBJ1-4): GEEVAQTPKHLVRGEGQKAKLYCAPIKGHSYVFWYQQVLKNEFKFLISFQNENVFDETGMPKERFSAKCLPNSPCSLEIQATKLEDSAVYFCASSYFWGQEEKLFFGSGTQLSVL.

The V and J genes are TRBV29-1 and TRBJ2-7; either TRBD1 or TRBD2 may fit D (5 bases each). The germline gives CDR1 SQVTM, CDR2 ANQGSEA. The CDR3 loop spans 13 amino acids. With 4 bases removed from V and 6 bases from J, the gap between germline ends came to 16 bases. The CDR3 bases are TGCAGCGTTGGGGCGCAGGGCGCGGGCGAGCAGTACTTC. It encodes CSVGAQGAGEQYF.

The V and J genes are TRBV27 and TRBJ1-1, with D hard to call. CDR1 is MNHEY and CDR2 is SMNVEV in the germline V gene (reference sequence). This CDR3 comprises 16 residues. V lost 7 bases to trimming and J lost 0 bases, with 18 bases between them. This CDR3 is CASNPRPLSVNTEAFF. As DNA, the CDR3 is TGTGCCAGCAATCCCCGCCCCCTATCGGTGAACACTGAAGCTTTCTTT.

J is TRBJ1-1 and V is TRBV5-4, with D uncertain. The CDR3 extends over 13 amino acids. Between the trimmed V and J ends, which lost 4 bases and 7 bases, there was a span of 14 bases. Germline V lookup: CDR1 SGHNT, CDR2 YYREEE (reference sequence). The CDR3 DNA is TGTGCCAGCAGCCCGACACCGTCTAGTGAAGCTTTCTTT. The encoded protein is CASSPTPSSEAFF.

The chain has TRBV18 and TRBJ2-5; TRBD1 matches at 7 bases. This CDR3 region has 17 residues. J lost 1 base, V lost 6 bases, and 14 bases had no gene match. The germline gives CDR1 KGHSH, CDR2 LQKENI. CDR3 loop: CASSLARVQGIQETQYF. CDR3 DNA sequence: TGTGCCAGCTCGCTCGCTCGAGTACAGGGGATCCAAGAGACCCAGTACTTC.

This sequence joins TRBV5-1 and TRBJ2-3; no reliable D call. From germline, CDR1 is SGHRS and CDR2 YFSETQ. The CDR3 covers 16 residues. The V end lost 1 base, the J end lost 0 bases, and 12 bases lay between the germline ends. CDR3 region: CASSLFYAESTDTQYF. The CDR3 DNA is TGCGCCAGCAGCTTGTTCTATGCGGAGAGCACAGATACGCAGTATTTT.

V and J are TRBV9 and TRBJ2-7; D perhaps matches TRBD1 (6 bases). The V and J ends lost 0 bases and 2 bases respectively, with 15 bases between them. Germline values: CDR1 SGDLS, CDR2 YYNGEE. This CDR3 is 16 amino acids long. The DNA for the CDR3 is TGTGCCAGCAGCGTAGGTCCTGGGACATCAACCTACGAGCAGTACTTC. Residues: CASSVGPGTSTYEQYF.

The chain joins TRBV7-9 to TRBJ2-2; D ambiguous. CDR3 size: 14 residues. Trimming stripped 5 bases from V and 6 bases from J, with 13 bases between. In germline, CDR1 is SEHNR, CDR2 FQNEAQ (reference sequence). CDR3 sequence reads: CASSTNGVPGELFF. As DNA, the CDR3 is TGTGCCAGCAGCACCAACGGAGTTCCCGGGGAGCTGTTTTTT. The variable domain in full, with the rest retrieved from reference TRBV7-9 and TRBJ2-2, is DTGVSQNPRHKITKRGQNVTFRCDPISEHNRLYWYRQTLGQGPEFLTYFQNEAQLEKSRLLSDRFSAERPKGSFSTLEIQRTEQGDSAMYLCASSTNGVPGELFFGEGSRLTVL.